The clone carrying this T cell receptor (beta chain) was found many times. Its antigen remains unidentified. Germline V CDR1 and CDR2: DFQATT, SNEGSKA (reference sequence). CDR3 length: 14 amino acids. Trimming shortened V by 6 bases and J by 0 bases, and 12 bases separated the two germline ends. The cDNA was synthesized by means of template-switch 5'RACE, which was carried out with 10-nucleotide random UMIs. From 15-18 subjects, each sequencing run yielded over 180 million TCR-beta sequences. TCRdb analysed the 5' RACE reads with MiXCR anew, one entry per CDR3 protein. Of about 92,000 distinct CDR3 sequences listed, roughly 3.5% were seen once; the top ten hold around 2.7%. This sample is part of a study of neurological immune-mediated disorders. Whole-study findings and limits: Private repertoires in all groups were suggested by the absence of shared CDR3 amino acid sequences among expanded clones across subjects. HTLV-1-associated myelopathy had the most TCR clonal expansion, whereas multiple sclerosis had the least (lower than in healthy controls).

This sequence joins TRBV20-1 and TRBJ2-1; no firm D call. This clonotype originated in a woman between 50 and 59 years old with multiple sclerosis. The material sequenced was PBMCs. CDR3 region: CSAMSESSYNEQFF. The CDR3 DNA follows: TGCAGTGCGATGAGCGAAAGCTCCTACAATGAGCAGTTCTTC.